The next 6 T cell receptor beta chains were all read from a single sample in a study of response to subunit inactivated influenza vaccine. TCRdb used MiXCR to reprocess the RT-PCR reads, holding one entry per CDR3 protein. The sample contains 610,000 or so distinct CDR3 sequences, approximately 15% of which appear only once. This specimen consisted of PBMCs from blood, obtained 11 to 12 days after vaccination. These receptors all come from a man aged 50 or older who received an inactivated influenza vaccine.

This clonotype was recorded at least ten times. The chain is built from TRBV20-1 and TRBJ1-3, with a tentative D call TRBD1 (5 bases). CDR3 length: 14 residues. Trimming took off 5 bases at V and 1 base at J, with 12 bases between the two ends. In germline, CDR1 is DFQATT, CDR2 SNEGSKA (reference sequence). For the CDR3, the DNA is TGCAGTGCTCGGTCGACAGTTTCTGGAAACACCATATATTTT. It yields the protein CSARSTVSGNTIYF.

The chain combines TRBV5-5 with TRBJ2-3; D is possibly TRBD1 or TRBD2 (5 bases each). Trimming cost V 1 base and J 8 bases, with 20 bases left between them. This CDR3 spans 16 amino acids. The germline CDR1 and CDR2 sequences are SGHKS and YYEKEE (reference sequence). CDR3 in DNA: TGTGCCAGCAGCTTGACACCCCCGGGACCTGGAGGTACGCAGTATTTT. Translated: CASSLTPPGPGGTQYF.

The V and J genes are TRBV5-1 and TRBJ2-2; D is possibly TRBD1 or TRBD2 (6 bases each). CDR1 is SGHRS, CDR2 YFSETQ, per germline. Trimming removed 3 bases at V and 4 bases at J, with 16 bases between. The CDR3 runs 16 residues. The CDR3 DNA sequence: TGCGCCAGCAGCTCCCTCACGGGGGCTCTCACCGGGGAGCTGTTTTTT. It codes for CASSSLTGALTGELFF. Combining the CDR3 with reference TRBV5-1 and TRBJ2-2 gives the whole variable domain KAGVTQTPRYLIKTRGQQVTLSCSPISGHRSVSWYQQTPGQGLQFLFEYFSETQRNKGNFPGRFSGRQFSNSRSEMNVSTLELGDSALYLCASSSLTGALTGELFFGEGSRLTVL.

V is TRBV7-9 and J is TRBJ2-5; D not resolved. The germline CDR1 and CDR2 sequences are SEHNR and FQNEAQ (reference sequence). The V gene lost 5 bases and the J gene lost 3 bases, with 10 bases spanning the gap. The CDR3 totals 13 residues. The CDR3 loop reads CASSLDLKETQYF. CDR3 nucleotides: TGTGCCAGCAGCCTTGACCTGAAAGAGACCCAGTACTTC.

V is TRBV4-3 and J is TRBJ2-2; D unresolved. Deletions cut 4 bases from V and 4 bases from J, with 13 bases between. CDR3 length: 15 residues. The germline V gene encodes CDR1 LGHNA and CDR2 YSLEER. The CDR3 DNA reads as TGCGCCAGCAGCCCGACCGATGTGGGCACCGGGGAGCTGTTTTTT. This sequence encodes CASSPTDVGTGELFF.

This clonotype appeared many times. V usage is TRBV20-1 and J usage is TRBJ2-7; D possibly uses TRBD1 or TRBD2 (5 bases each). This CDR3 is built from 14 residues. CDR1 and CDR2 from the germline V gene are DFQATT and SNEGSKA (reference sequence). Trimming took 1 base from V and 3 from J, leaving 13 bases between them. The DNA of the CDR3 is TGCAGTGCTAGAGTCCCCCCGGGGCTCTACGAGCAGTACTTC. This codes for CSARVPPGLYEQYF.